The 8 T cell receptor beta chains below come from one sample, sequenced in a study of blood T cell repertoires in COVID-19. Assay used: immunoSEQ multiplex PCR; TCRdb lists only in-frame clones, some missing. The data hold roughly 500,000 clones, with roughly 90% observed a single time. Sequenced material: PBMCs or T cells enriched from blood (not recorded which). All receptors come from a middle-aged woman who had recovered from COVID-19.

This chain connects TRBV4-1 to TRBJ1-5; 7 bases align to TRBD1. This CDR3 region has 15 residues. Germline CDR1 is MGHRA and CDR2 is YSYEKL. Germline trimming cut 3 bases from V and 6 bases from J; bases unmatched to any gene: 8. The DNA of the CDR3 is TGCGCCAGCAGCCAGTACGACAGGGAAATTCAGCCCCAGCATTTT. This codes for CASSQYDREIQPQHF.

CDR3 nucleotide sequence: TGTGCCAGCAGCCTCCAGACAGGGGGCTCTGAAAAACTGTTTTTT. Residues: CASSLQTGGSEKLFF. The chain employs TRBV9 and TRBJ1-4; 10 nucleotides match TRBD1. The ends lost 4 bases at V and 7 bases at J; junction bases unmatched: 7. Germline V gene sequence: CDR1 SGDLS, CDR2 YYNGEE. There are 15 residues in the CDR3.

J is TRBJ1-2 and V is TRBV27, with 7 bases matching TRBD1. This CDR3 has 15 amino acids. The germline gives CDR1 MNHEY, CDR2 SMNVEV (reference sequence). Germline trimming cut 5 bases from V and 7 bases from J; bases unmatched to any gene: 13. The CDR3 DNA sequence: TGTGCCAGCAGTCCTCGACCGACAGGGCGGCCTGGCTACACCTTC. It codes for CASSPRPTGRPGYTF.

The chain is built from TRBV19 and TRBJ2-2; D is uncertain. The CDR3 spans 13 residues. The ends were cut back, 2 bases at V and 5 bases at J, with 6 bases in the middle. CDR1 and CDR2 (germline): LNHDA, SQIVND (reference sequence). This CDR3 is CASSITTTGELFF. The DNA for the CDR3 is TGTGCCAGTAGTATAACTACAACCGGGGAGCTGTTTTTT.

J is TRBJ1-2 and V is TRBV11-2; no clear D. Germline V gene data show CDR1 as SGHAT and CDR2 as FQNNGV. The CDR3 loop spans 15 amino acids. V was trimmed by 3 bases and J by 3 bases, leaving 14 bases between them. The CDR3 here is CASSFGRGTDYGYTF. In DNA form, the CDR3 reads TGTGCCAGCAGCTTCGGCAGAGGAACCGACTATGGCTACACCTTC.

The chain couples TRBV5-1 to TRBJ1-1, with 12 bases matching TRBD1. The CDR3 is made up of 14 amino acids. After removal of 9 bases from V and 2 bases from J, the junction contained 5 bases not matched to a gene. Germline lookup yields CDR1 SGHRS and CDR2 YFSETQ. The CDR3, as DNA: TGCGCCACCCAGGGACAGGGGGCAAACACTGAAGCTTTCTTT. Translated: CATQGQGANTEAFF.

The V call is TRBV4-2, the J call TRBJ2-5; 8 bases line up with TRBD2. CDR1 and CDR2 from the germline V gene are LGHNA and YNFKEQ. The CDR3 is 17 residues long. The V gene end was trimmed by 0 bases and the J gene end by 4 bases; junction bases not matched to a gene: 10. CDR3 in amino acids: CASSQDPSAGEGETQYF. CDR3 DNA sequence: TGTGCCAGCAGCCAAGATCCCTCAGCGGGAGAGGGAGAGACCCAGTACTTC.

The chain couples TRBV7-9 to TRBJ1-1; D ambiguous. V lost 6 bases to trimming and J lost 6 bases, with 17 bases between them. The CDR3 is 14 amino acids. Germline CDR1 reads SEHNR; CDR2 reads FQNEAQ (reference sequence). The CDR3 region is CASRISTGGPEAFF. In DNA, the CDR3 is TGTGCCAGCAGAATCTCGACTGGAGGTCCTGAAGCTTTCTTT.